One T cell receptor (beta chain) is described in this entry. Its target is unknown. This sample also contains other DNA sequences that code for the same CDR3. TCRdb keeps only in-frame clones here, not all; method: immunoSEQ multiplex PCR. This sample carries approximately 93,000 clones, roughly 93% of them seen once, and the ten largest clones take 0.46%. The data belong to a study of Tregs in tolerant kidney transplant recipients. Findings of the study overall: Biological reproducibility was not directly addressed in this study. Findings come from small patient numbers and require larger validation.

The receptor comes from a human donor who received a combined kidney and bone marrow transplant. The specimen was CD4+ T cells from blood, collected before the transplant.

CDR3 sequence reads: CASSVTGALNYEQYF. CDR3 bases: TGCGCCAGCAGCGTGACAGGGGCCTTAAACTACGAGCAGTACTTC. V and J are TRBV5-1 and TRBJ2-7, with TRBD1 matching over 8 bases. This CDR3 has 15 amino acids. Per the germline V gene, CDR1 is SGHRS and CDR2 is YFSETQ. Germline trimming cut 4 bases from V and 3 bases from J; bases unmatched to any gene: 9.